A single sample gave rise to the 20 T cell receptor beta chains below, sequenced in a study of T cell changes during pregnancy in multiple sclerosis. The repertoire was sequenced with immunoSEQ multiplex PCR; TCRdb's copy has only in-frame clones and lacks some. The profile shows tens of thousands of clones, 91% of them singletons. Source: peripheral blood, taken in the third trimester of pregnancy. The source is a female donor in good health, enrolled as a control in a pregnancy study.

The genes are TRBV7-3 and TRBJ2-2; weak D call: TRBD2 (5 bases). Germline V gene lookup returns CDR1 SGHTA and CDR2 FQGTGA. The CDR3 runs 13 residues. V shed 4 bases and J shed 8 bases, with 11 bases lying between them. The CDR3 region is CASSSSRGGELFF. In DNA form, the CDR3 reads TGTGCCAGCAGCTCTAGCCGAGGTGGGGAGCTGTTTTTT.

This clone has a single count. The chain is built from TRBV6-6 and TRBJ1-2; D unresolved. Germline CDR1 and CDR2: MNHNY and SVGAGI (reference sequence). The CDR3 spans 14 residues. The V and J ends lost 4 bases and 0 bases respectively, with 9 bases between them. The CDR3 DNA is TGTGCCAGCAGTTCAACGGGTCCTAACTATGGCTACACCTTC. It specifies CASSSTGPNYGYTF.

The gene calls are TRBV5-1 and TRBJ1-6; 7 bases line up with TRBD1. The junction had 16 bases not matched to a gene; V was cut back by 4 bases and J by 0 bases. Germline values: CDR1 SGHRS, CDR2 YFSETQ. The CDR3 totals 20 residues. CDR3 nucleotide sequence: TGCGCCAGCAGCCGGATTGCGGAGGGACAGCTCTTCTCCTATAATTCACCCCTCCACTTT. This encodes CASSRIAEGQLFSYNSPLHF.

The V and J genes are TRBV20-1 and TRBJ1-2, with no clear D. Trimming stripped 0 bases from V and 8 bases from J, with 4 bases between. The CDR3 runs 10 residues. CDR1 is DFQATT, CDR2 SNEGSKA, per germline (reference sequence). The CDR3 loop is CSARDGGYTF. DNA of the CDR3: TGCAGTGCTAGAGATGGCGGCTACACCTTC.

This chain joins TRBV19 and TRBJ1-4; D is perhaps TRBD1 (5 bases). This CDR3 is 16 amino acids long. V lost 5 bases and J 2 bases, leaving 15 bases between the germline ends. Per germline, CDR1 LNHDA and CDR2 SQIVND (reference sequence). The CDR3 region is CASSVSRQRTNEKLFF. As DNA, the CDR3 is TGTGCCAGTAGTGTATCACGACAGCGCACTAATGAAAAACTGTTTTTT.

V gene TRBV19 combines with J gene TRBJ1-5; D gene unclear. Trimming removed 3 bases at V and 0 bases at J, with 6 bases between. The CDR3 has 14 amino acids. Germline CDR1 and CDR2: LNHDA and SQIVND (reference sequence). The CDR3 nucleotides read TGTGCCAGTAGTATTAGCCTTAGCAATCAGCCCCAGCATTTT. Its translation is CASSISLSNQPQHF.

The gene calls are TRBV5-1 and TRBJ2-3; 7 bases fit TRBD2. Trimming took 2 bases from V and 6 from J; bases not matched to a gene: 9. The germline V gene has CDR1 SGHRS and CDR2 YFSETQ. The CDR3 sequence is 15 residues long. The CDR3 bases are TGCGCCAGCAGCTTAGGGAGGGGTATAAAGGATACGCAGTATTTT. Its translation: CASSLGRGIKDTQYF.

This CDR3 reads CASSTGQRAGTEAFF. In nucleotides, the CDR3 is TGCGCCAGCAGCACCGGACAGAGGGCGGGTACTGAAGCTTTCTTT. The V call is TRBV5-1, the J call TRBJ1-1; weak D call: TRBD1 (6 bases). The V end lost 4 bases, the J end lost 5 bases, and 18 bases lay between the germline ends. The germline CDR1 and CDR2 sequences are SGHRS and YFSETQ. The CDR3 contains 15 residues.

V gene TRBV19 combines with J gene TRBJ1-2; tentatively, D is TRBD1 (5 bases). The germline V gene encodes CDR1 LNHDA and CDR2 SQIVND (reference sequence). CDR3 size: 14 residues. V shed 0 bases and J shed 5 bases, with 10 bases lying between them. Here the CDR3 reads CASSIDRVFYGYTF. As DNA, the CDR3 is TGTGCCAGTAGTATAGACAGGGTTTTTTATGGCTACACCTTC.

The CDR3 DNA reads as TGTGCCAGTAGGGCGGGGGGCTCCTACGAGCAGTACTTC. Amino acids: CASRAGGSYEQYF. The rearrangement links TRBV19 to TRBJ2-7, with TRBD2 identical over 8 bases. The germline CDR1 and CDR2 sequences are LNHDA and SQIVND (reference sequence). This CDR3 comprises 13 residues. V was clipped by 6 bases and J by 0 bases; unmatched bases: 1.

The chain is built from TRBV5-1 and TRBJ1-2; 9 bases match TRBD1. The CDR3 contains 15 residues. V was clipped by 2 bases and J by 4 bases; unmatched bases: 6. Germline assignment: CDR1 SGHRS and CDR2 YFSETQ. CDR3 loop: CASSFGPGQGYGYTF. CDR3 coding DNA: TGCGCCAGCAGCTTCGGTCCGGGACAGGGCTATGGCTACACCTTC.

The chain employs TRBV5-5 and TRBJ1-5; 7 bases match TRBD1. The CDR3 is made up of 13 amino acids. Trimming took 4 bases from V and 5 from J; bases not matched to a gene: 3. Looked up from germline, CDR1 is SGHKS and CDR2 is YYEKEE (reference sequence). The CDR3, as DNA: TGTGCCAGCAGCCTTACAGGGGATCAGCCCCAGCATTTT. As protein: CASSLTGDQPQHF. Full variable domain (missing parts from reference TRBV5-5 and TRBJ1-5): DAGVTQSPTHLIKTRGQQVTLRCSPISGHKSVSWYQQVLGQGPQFIFQYYEKEERGRGNFPDRFSARQFPNYSSELNVNALLLGDSALYLCASSLTGDQPQHFGDGTRLSIL.

The rearrangement uses TRBV27 and TRBJ2-5, with 8 bases fitting TRBD2. Germline CDR1 and CDR2: MNHEY and SMNVEV (reference sequence). The trim removed 6 bases at V and 4 bases at J, leaving 4 bases unmatched. The CDR3 has 13 amino acids. This CDR3 is CASRTSVGETQYF. In DNA, the CDR3 is TGTGCCAGCAGGACTAGCGTGGGAGAGACCCAGTACTTC.

The rearrangement joins TRBV2 to TRBJ2-1; D unclear. CDR3 length: 12 residues. V lost 4 bases, J lost 15 bases, and 16 bases lay in between. CDR1 SNHLY and CDR2 FYNNEI come from the germline V gene. In DNA, the CDR3 is TGTGCCAGCAGTGTTTGGGTTGAGCGATGGTTCTTC. Translated: CASSVWVERWFF.

V usage is TRBV13 and J usage is TRBJ1-2, with 7 bases identical to TRBD1. Germline CDR1 PRHDT, CDR2 FYEKMQ (reference sequence). The J segment lost 3 bases and the V segment lost 6 bases, leaving 7 bases of the junction unmatched. This CDR3 is 14 amino acids long. The CDR3 is CASRLRQGHYGYTF. The DNA of the CDR3 is TGTGCCAGCAGACTGAGACAGGGACACTATGGCTACACCTTC.

The chain couples TRBV7-6 to TRBJ2-5, with 8 bases that match TRBD2. The CDR3 consists of 15 residues. Unmatched junction bases numbered 9, after V lost 5 bases and J lost 4 bases. From germline, CDR1 is SGHVS and CDR2 FNYEAQ. In DNA, the CDR3 is TGTGCCAGCAGCCTCAACACGGGGGGGCTAGAGACCCAGTACTTC. It translates to CASSLNTGGLETQYF.

This rearrangement joins TRBV25-1 to TRBJ1-1; D might be TRBD1 (5 bases). This CDR3 is built from 13 residues. Germline assignment: CDR1 MGHDK and CDR2 SYGVNS. V gave up 3 bases and J gave up 10 bases, with 15 bases separating them. The CDR3 sequence: CASSEGPGGVAFF. The CDR3 DNA sequence: TGTGCCAGCAGTGAGGGACCGGGGGGGGTAGCTTTCTTT.

This rearrangement joins TRBV5-1 to TRBJ2-7, with D maybe TRBD2 (5 bases). The CDR3 spans 14 residues. Germline V gene sequence: CDR1 SGHRS, CDR2 YFSETQ. The V and J ends lost 0 bases and 3 bases respectively, with 10 bases between them. In nucleotides, the CDR3 is TGCGCCAGCAGCTTGGAAGGACTCGACTACGAGCAGTACTTC. Translation: CASSLEGLDYEQYF.

The rearrangement joins TRBV2 to TRBJ2-1, with 11 bases matching TRBD2. The V and J ends lost 9 bases and 13 bases, in that order; junction bases with no gene match: 11. Per germline, CDR1 SNHLY and CDR2 FYNNEI. The CDR3 is 13 residues long. This chain's CDR3 is CARGPTSGVLQFF. CDR3 in DNA: TGTGCCAGGGGGCCGACTAGCGGGGTGCTCCAGTTCTTC.

DNA of the CDR3: TGTGCCAGCAGTCGGCGGGGGGACACTGAAGCTTTCTTT. Translated, it gives CASSRRGDTEAFF. The chain employs TRBV6-5 and TRBJ1-1, with D tentatively TRBD1 (5 bases). This CDR3 spans 13 amino acids. Trimming shortened V by 5 bases and J by 3 bases, and 10 bases separated the two germline ends. Germline V gene lookup returns CDR1 MNHEY and CDR2 SVGAGI.